The clone carrying this T cell receptor beta chain has a count of ten or more. Antigen: not known. Amplification yielded TCR beta CDR3 regions, with RNA transcripts as the source. HTBI primers drove first-round RT-PCR of the TCR CDR3. TCRdb recomputed calls from the multiplex PCR reads with MiXCR, one row per CDR3 protein. Of 400,000 to 550,000 distinct CDR3 sequences listed, around 14% are singletons. Per germline, CDR1 MGHDK and CDR2 SYGVNS. This CDR3 has 15 amino acids. J lost 4 bases, V lost 5 bases, and 8 bases had no gene match. The source of the sample is a study of T cells in Graves' hyperthyroidism and ophthalmopathy. Broader study findings: Using 13 V-J features, a model discriminated ophthalmopathy from stable hyperthyroidism.

For Graves' hyperthyroidism to be stable, ophthalmopathy could not progress within 18 months. It was uncontrolled infection, other autoimmune disease, pregnancy or lactation that excluded patients. Diagnostic assessment was based on clinical symptoms, serum thyroxine and TRAb, thyroid ultrasound and orbital computed tomography. What was sequenced was blood. The sequence was obtained from a young woman with Graves' hyperthyroidism. The chain joins TRBV25-1 to TRBJ1-2; 9 positions match TRBD1. In nucleotides, the CDR3 is TGTGCCAGCAGTTCACAGGGACAGGGTTTCTATGGCTACACCTTC. Protein product: CASSSQGQGFYGYTF.